The rows below give T cell receptor beta chains drawn from one sample of a study of T-cell memory formation after mild COVID-19. TCRdb independently ran MiXCR on the 5' RACE reads; one entry per CDR3 protein. Found here are more than 300,000 distinct CDR3 sequences, roughly an eighth of them singletons; the top ten hold around 20%. The sample consisted of PBMCs or a T cell subset sorted from them (not recorded which). The receptor set was obtained from a man aged 18 to 30 who had mild COVID-19 (a few samples of this study predate the infection). Cell type and time point are not known. The CDR3 runs from the conserved cysteine through the conserved F or W. D genes are given only for firm matches. Size is omitted from some rows. Given values are once, few, many or a class for expanded clones.

TRBJ1-1	-	TRBV4-1	few	CASSQEGGNTEAFF	TGCGCCAGCAGCCAAGAGGGGGGGAACACTGAAGCTTTCTTT
TRBJ2-3	TRBD2	TRBV12-3/TRBV12-4	-	CASSPSRSGGTTQYF	TGTGCCAGCAGTCCATCCCGGAGCGGGGGGACCACGCAGTATTTT
TRBJ1-6	TRBD1	TRBV4-1	-	CASSHKAMTGRNSPLHF	TGCGCCAGCAGTCACAAGGCCATGACAGGGAGGAATTCACCCCTCCACTTT
TRBJ2-2	TRBD2	TRBV6-5	few	CASSPSGGWTGELFF	TGTGCCAGCAGTCCGAGCGGGGGCTGGACCGGGGAGCTGTTTTTT
TRBJ1-1	-	TRBV20-1	-	CSARATVDGEAFF	TGCAGTGCTAGGGCTACAGTGGACGGCGAAGCTTTCTTT
TRBJ2-2	TRBD1	TRBV6-2/TRBV6-3	-	CASSYSPRQGTNTGELFF	TGTGCCAGCAGTTATTCCCCTAGACAGGGGACGAATACCGGGGAGCTGTTTTTT
TRBJ1-6	-	TRBV6-5	few	CASSRDFEGPLHF	TGTGCCAGCAGTCGGGACTTTGAGGGACCCCTCCACTTT
TRBJ2-5	-	TRBV9	few	CASSVWDNQETQYF	TGTGCCAGCAGCGTTTGGGACAATCAAGAGACCCAGTACTTC
TRBJ2-6	-	TRBV20-1	few	CSATGSGANVLTF	TGCAGTGCTACAGGCTCTGGGGCCAACGTCCTGACTTTC
TRBJ1-2	-	TRBV5-1	few	CASRALLDSDYGYTF	TGCGCCAGCAGGGCTCTGCTCGACAGTGACTATGGCTACACCTTC
TRBJ2-3	TRBD2	TRBV4-2	-	CASSQDGAGGVDTQYF	TGTGCCAGCAGCCAAGATGGAGCGGGGGGGGTGGATACGCAGTATTTT
TRBJ2-7	-	TRBV29-1	few	CSGGTSASEQYF	TGCAGTGGTGGGACTTCGGCGAGCGAGCAGTACTTC
TRBJ1-2	TRBD1	TRBV25-1	-	CASSEYEPTPPQPQGASAYGYTF	TGTGCCAGCAGTGAATATGAGCCCACGCCCCCCCAGCCGCAGGGGGCTTCCGCCTATGGCTACACCTTC
TRBJ2-3	-	TRBV28	-	CASSLGNSEGDTQYF	TGTGCCAGCAGTTTAGGTAACAGCGAAGGAGATACGCAGTATTTT
TRBJ2-6	-	TRBV12-3/TRBV12-4	few	CASRTRLYSGANVLTF	TGTGCCAGCAGAACGCGACTGTACTCTGGGGCCAACGTCCTGACTTTC
TRBJ2-3	-	TRBV12-3/TRBV12-4	many	CASSRQGGTDTQYF	TGTGCCAGCTCCCGTCAGGGAGGCACAGATACGCAGTATTTT
TRBJ2-4	TRBD1	TRBV7-2	-	CASSAGTDLQYF	TGTGCCAGCAGCGCCGGGACAGATCTTCAGTACTTC
TRBJ2-3	TRBD2	TRBV5-1	few	CASSGTSGTDTQYF	TGCGCCAGCAGTGGGACTAGCGGGACAGATACGCAGTATTTT
TRBJ2-6	-	TRBV6-2/TRBV6-3	many	CANLISGANVLTF	TGTGCCAACCTGATATCTGGGGCCAACGTCCTGACTTTC
TRBJ2-1	-	TRBV21-1	-	CASSKAREQFF	TGTGCCAGCAGCAAAGCGCGGGAGCAGTTCTTC
TRBJ2-1	-	TRBV20-1	-	CSARLETADPFF	TGCAGTGCTAGGCTCGAGACCGCGGACCCCTTCTTC
TRBJ1-1	-	TRBV7-6	-	CASPLRWASNTEAFF	TGTGCCAGCCCCTTACGATGGGCAAGCAACACTGAAGCTTTCTTT
TRBJ1-1	-	TRBV19	few	CASSMDTEAFF	TGTGCCAGTAGTATGGACACTGAAGCTTTCTTT
TRBJ2-7	TRBD1	TRBV27	few	CASTTTGTVLHEQYF	TGTGCCAGCACAACCACCGGGACAGTCTTACACGAGCAGTACTTC
TRBJ2-5	-	TRBV24-1	-	CATSDFRGGGETQYF	TGTGCCACCAGTGATTTTAGGGGGGGAGGTGAGACCCAGTACTTC
TRBJ2-2	TRBD1	TRBV5-1	few	CASSSPGTGGSGELFF	TGCGCCAGCAGCTCGCCCGGGACAGGGGGCTCCGGGGAGCTGTTTTTT